Sequencing of this TCR beta chain was carried out in a study of blood T cell repertoires in COVID-19. Study information: The United States, Italy and Spain provided the acute and convalescent COVID-19 samples. Sources were T cells, B-cell-depleted T cells, or PBMCs; the material itself was cDNA or gDNA.

Original methodology: Reference gene primer amplification gave nucleated cell count estimates. Assay: immunoSEQ multiplex PCR; the TCRdb copy retains only in-frame clones and omits some. That table gives V, J and clone size, and the DNA gave D and trimming. The table shows around 65,000 clones, with almost 80% occurring only once. The germline V gene has CDR1 SNHLY and CDR2 FYNNEI. The V gene lost 5 bases and the J gene lost 2 bases, with 7 bases spanning the gap. The CDR3 length is 13 residues. Sample: peripheral blood. This TCR derives from a man between 60 and 70 years old with acute or convalescent COVID-19. This chain links TRBV2 with TRBJ1-3; D ambiguous. The CDR3 DNA sequence: TGTGCCAGCAGTCGTTGGCCTGGAAACACCATATATTTT. It specifies CASSRWPGNTIYF.